Here is one T cell receptor beta chain with its context. The data were produced by immunoSEQ multiplex PCR, yet TCRdb's version contains in-frame clones alone and is incomplete. The sample carries fewer than 200,000 clones, about 92% recorded once. This sample is part of a study of T cell responses to AZD1222 COVID-19 vaccine. This CDR3 is built from 15 residues. J gave up 0 bases and V 7 bases, and 5 bases lay outside the gene matches. Germline CDR1 is GTSNPN and CDR2 is SVGIG (reference sequence). This chain connects TRBV30 to TRBJ1-4; 10 bases are a match to TRBD1. The sample here was peripheral blood, taken on day 0 of AZD1222 vaccination. The receptor was isolated from an adult in good health. CDR3: CALRTGGTTNEKLFF. For the CDR3, the DNA is TGTGCCTTACGGACAGGGGGGACAACTAATGAAAAACTGTTTTTT.